This entry features one TCR beta chain sequence. Relative to its sample, this clonotype is medium-sized (0.01 to 0.1%). Its recognized antigen is unknown. Base qualities are not at hand, and no much larger clone is one base apart. TCRdb shows the sequencer as Illumina MiSeq. TCRdb trimmed public reads at Q25 via fastp, called clones via MiXCR and kept in-frame beta chains. Every distinct CDR3 protein forms one entry, paired with its most common genes and DNA. For this sample there are about 5,800 distinct CDR3 sequences; over 9% appear just once. Together, the top ten hold 5% to 6.5% of the sample. The sample comes from a study. The junction carries 4 bases between V and J, which are trimmed by 0 bases and 5 bases respectively. Via the germline V gene, CDR1 is ENHRY and CDR2 SYGVKD. The CDR3, cysteine through phenylalanine, is 12 amino acids long. The DNA shown is the 36-base CDR3, in frame from base 1.

The TCR originated in a human donor with rheumatoid arthritis. In this chain, TRBV10-3 is recombined with TRBJ2-5, with the D gene too uncertain to name. Sample: CD4+ T cells from synovial fluid. CDR3 loop: CAISESTETQYF. The DNA sequence is given as TGTGCCATCAGTGAGTCGACTGAGACCCAGTACTTC.